This TCR beta chain originates from a study of human T cells and chemical hapten exposure. Overall study results and limits: No shift was seen in TCRs above 1 in 1000 frequency with DPC sensitization.

Time point indicated: patch test 2, 6 weeks after DPC sensitization. As to treatment: therapeutic diphenylcyclopropenone sensitization with weekly scalp DPC. It was from unfractionated whole blood that total RNA was extracted. In the case of this clonotype: As yet, its antigen is unknown.

Per the original data handling: Samples ranged from roughly 20,000 to 700,000 TCRs, with a median of approximately 90,000. TCRdb reanalysed the RACE reads using MiXCR and keeps one entry per CDR3 protein. The V and J calls, along with clone size, are taken from TCRdb and not from the paper's own processing. The sample includes 84,000 or so distinct CDR3 sequences, about 9.4% of them seen just once. CDR1 is SGHRS, CDR2 YFSETQ, per germline. The CDR3 runs 14 residues. Trimming shortened V by 4 bases and J by 1 base, and 11 bases separated the two germline ends. V and J are TRBV5-1 and TRBJ2-5, with D perhaps TRBD1 or TRBD2 (5 bases each). The receptor was isolated from a woman younger than 45 with alopecia areata. Some clones in this sample may be carry-over from other donors' samples. The sequenced sample was whole blood, obtained in connection with sensitization to the hapten diphenylcyclopropenone (DPC). CDR3 region: CASSPGRTQETQYF. CDR3 coding DNA: TGCGCCAGCAGCCCGGGACGGACCCAAGAGACCCAGTACTTC. The whole variable domain, remainder taken from reference TRBV5-1 and TRBJ2-5, is KAGVTQTPRYLIKTRGQQVTLSCSPISGHRSVSWYQQTPGQGLQFLFEYFSETQRNKGNFPGRFSGRQFSNSRSEMNVSTLELGDSALYLCASSPGRTQETQYFGPGTRLLVL.